This is a list of T cell receptor beta chains from one sample in a study of Siglec-9 on CD8 T cells in melanoma. TCRdb keeps only in-frame clones here, not all; method: immunoSEQ multiplex PCR. This table holds around 35,000 clones, more than 65% found once. Sequenced material: Siglec-9- CD8+ T cells sorted from blood. The origin of the receptors is a human donor in good health. The CDR3 runs from the conserved cysteine through the conserved F or W. The D gene is left open where the match is weak. A clone size is listed for some rows: how often the clone was seen (once, few, many), or a class if it is expanded.

TRBJ2-1	19	-	TRBV4-1	-	CASSPLGMGTPLSYNEQFF	TGCGCCAGCAGCCCCCTGGGGATGGGGACACCCCTCTCCTACAATGAGCAGTTCTTC
TRBJ2-7	15	TRBD1	TRBV28	-	CASSPQGQGAYEQYF	TGTGCCAGCAGTCCCCAGGGACAGGGGGCCTACGAGCAGTACTTC
TRBJ2-7	13	TRBD2	TRBV6-6	-	CASSATSEREQYF	TGTGCCAGCAGCGCGACTAGCGAACGAGAGCAGTACTTC
TRBJ2-3	16	-	TRBV19	-	CASSIIWLAGTDTQYF	TGTGCCAGTAGTATAATTTGGCTAGCTGGCACAGATACGCAGTATTTT
TRBJ2-2	16	TRBD2	TRBV7-9	-	CASSPRLAGNTGELFF	TGTGCCAGCAGCCCCCGACTAGCGGGGAACACCGGGGAGCTGTTTTTT
TRBJ1-1	11	-	TRBV20-1	-	CSGSRYTEAFF	TGCAGCGGAAGTCGGTACACTGAAGCTTTCTTT
TRBJ2-3	16	TRBD2	TRBV18	once	CASSPMGGTSTDTQYF	TGTGCCAGCTCACCAATGGGGGGGACGTCGACAGATACGCAGTATTTT
TRBJ1-2	16	-	TRBV11-2	-	CASSLDLVGLAYGYTF	TGTGCCAGCAGCTTAGATCTGGTCGGATTGGCGTATGGCTACACCTTC
TRBJ2-1	13	-	TRBV7-9	-	CASSLGWRDEQFF	TGTGCCAGCAGCTTAGGGTGGAGGGATGAGCAGTTCTTC
TRBJ1-5	17	-	TRBV11-2	-	CASSLDLVQTSNQPQHF	TGTGCCAGCAGCTTAGATCTGGTACAAACTAGCAATCAGCCCCAGCATTTT
TRBJ2-2	15	TRBD1	TRBV6-5	-	CASSYWTGLPGELFF	TGTGCCAGCAGTTACTGGACAGGGCTGCCCGGGGAGCTGTTTTTT
TRBJ1-2	14	-	TRBV6-5	-	CASRAKGLSYGYTF	TGTGCCAGCAGGGCGAAGGGCTTAAGCTATGGCTACACCTTC
TRBJ2-2	14	-	TRBV7-9	-	CASSSLWWGGELFF	TGTGCCAGCAGCTCCTTATGGTGGGGCGGGGAGCTGTTTTTT
TRBJ2-1	16	TRBD2	TRBV7-9	-	CASSDRTSGLRDEQFF	TGTGCCAGCAGCGACAGGACTAGCGGGCTTAGGGATGAGCAGTTCTTC
TRBJ2-7	11	-	TRBV6-5	once	CATAVGYEQYF	TGTGCCACCGCCGTTGGCTACGAGCAGTACTTC
TRBJ2-7	14	TRBD1	TRBV6-1	-	CASSARDRLDEQYF	TGTGCCAGCAGTGCACGGGACAGGCTGGACGAGCAGTACTTC
TRBJ1-3	15	-	TRBV15	-	CATSDDGLPGNTIYF	TGTGCCACCAGCGATGACGGCCTACCTGGAAACACCATATATTTT
TRBJ2-7	14	-	TRBV28	-	CASSPRLETYEQYF	TGTGCCAGCAGTCCACGATTAGAAACCTACGAGCAGTACTTC
TRBJ1-1	17	-	TRBV11-2	-	CASSLGGGIIGNTEAFF	TGTGCCAGCAGCTTAGGAGGGGGGATTATTGGGAACACTGAAGCTTTCTTT
TRBJ2-3	16	-	TRBV7-2	-	CASSLTLARSTDTQYF	TGTGCCAGCAGCTTAACCCTAGCGCGAAGCACAGATACGCAGTATTTT
TRBJ1-1	13	-	TRBV6-5	-	CASSVLRDTEAFF	TGTGCCAGCAGCGTCCTCCGGGACACTGAAGCTTTCTTT
TRBJ2-1	14	-	TRBV7-2	-	CASSLAGGPNEQFF	TGTGCCAGCAGCTTAGCGGGGGGGCCAAATGAGCAGTTCTTC
TRBJ2-7	14	TRBD1	TRBV6-1	-	CATDSGTGFHEQYF	TGTGCCACCGATAGTGGGACAGGGTTCCACGAGCAGTACTTC
TRBJ2-7	13	TRBD2	TRBV2	-	CAGSGGLTYEQYF	TGTGCCGGTAGCGGGGGCCTTACCTACGAGCAGTACTTC
TRBJ1-2	14	-	TRBV30	-	CAWSPVGPTGGYTF	TGTGCCTGGAGTCCCGTCGGGCCCACCGGTGGCTACACCTTC
TRBJ1-2	12	-	TRBV7-2	-	CASSLVGYGYTF	TGTGCCAGCAGCTTAGTGGGCTATGGCTACACCTTC